Listed below are T cell receptor beta chains from one sample, sequenced in a study of cytomegalovirus exposure and HLA in healthy donors. Method: immunoSEQ multiplex PCR; TCRdb's copy keeps in-frame clones and lacks some. Altogether around 140,000 clones are present, around 73% being singletons, with the ten largest covering 1.6%. Specimen: PBMCs. The receptors stem from a woman younger than 35 in good health and CMV-seronegative. The CDR3 runs from the conserved cysteine through the conserved F or W.

v_call: TRBV28; cdr3_aa: CASSLGSENNYGYTF
v_call: TRBV28; cdr3_aa: CASSFEGQGGHF
v_call: TRBV25-1; cdr3_aa: CASGTGTYEQYF
v_call: TRBV19; cdr3_aa: CASSIVFSSSGANVLTF
v_call: TRBV4-3; cdr3_aa: CASSDQGPPYGYTF
v_call: TRBV28; cdr3_aa: CASSSHRGRDYGYTF
v_call: TRBV7-7; cdr3_aa: CASSKDRGQELFF
v_call: TRBV28; cdr3_aa: CASRLSTAAGGYTF
v_call: TRBV4-3; cdr3_aa: CASSQAGTGGYEQYF
v_call: TRBV27; cdr3_aa: CASSSRLDSPRGTQYF
v_call: TRBV19; cdr3_aa: CASSTGQGYNQPQHF
v_call: TRBV18; cdr3_aa: CASSQSYNEQFF
v_call: TRBV28; cdr3_aa: CASRKQGSSYEQYF
v_call: TRBV4-3; cdr3_aa: CASSQELAGGITTYEQYF
v_call: TRBV29-1; cdr3_aa: CSVKPTGGSYNEQFF
v_call: TRBV20-1; cdr3_aa: CSAENKRQYF
v_call: TRBV2; cdr3_aa: CASSRGLNEKLFF
v_call: TRBV5-1; cdr3_aa: CASSFSTGGNTGELFF
v_call: TRBV14; cdr3_aa: CASSQAGAPWNNYGYTF
v_call: TRBV5-1; cdr3_aa: CASSARTSGQETQYF
v_call: TRBV6-5; cdr3_aa: CASSYGGGDEQYF
v_call: TRBV10-2; cdr3_aa: CASTPGLSYNEQFF
v_call: TRBV7-8; cdr3_aa: CASTSGPTEAFF
v_call: TRBV19; cdr3_aa: CASSIVDWGNQPQHF
v_call: TRBV6-4; cdr3_aa: CASSQGANQPQHF
v_call: TRBV13; cdr3_aa: CASSSPFGNSGEQYF
v_call: TRBV6-1; cdr3_aa: CASDPGLETQYF
v_call: TRBV21-1; cdr3_aa: CASSKRRVGGPTDTQYF
v_call: TRBV5-6; cdr3_aa: CASSPLVRQETQYF
v_call: TRBV25-1; cdr3_aa: CASSEGTNTQYF
v_call: TRBV7-9; cdr3_aa: CSSSLLDRQYNTGELFF